The clone carrying this T cell receptor beta chain was counted once. The CDR3 runs 16 residues. In germline, CDR1 is MDHEN, CDR2 SYDVKM. J gave up 2 bases and V 5 bases, and 9 bases lay outside the gene matches. Per the authors' pipeline: Cell counts per sample came from amplifying reference gene primers. TCRdb keeps only in-frame clones here, not all; method: immunoSEQ multiplex PCR. From that table come the V and J calls and clone size; the DNA was used to work out D and trimming. Of 200,000 to 250,000 clones detected, nearly 85% appear once; the ten largest clones hold 1.3%. This sample is part of a study of blood T cell repertoires in COVID-19. Looking at the study overall: PBMCs, B-cell-depleted T cells, or T cells provided the cDNA or gDNA that made up the material.

The rearrangement uses TRBV28 and TRBJ2-5; 9 nucleotides agree with TRBD2. This TCR came from a woman aged 30 to 39 with COVID-19, enrolled during active disease. The specimen sequenced was peripheral blood. The CDR3 coding sequence is TGTGCCAGCAGTCCTAGCGGGATGACCCCACAAGAGACCCAGTACTTC. Its protein is CASSPSGMTPQETQYF. The full variable domain, its missing parts supplied by reference TRBV28 and TRBJ2-5, is DVKVTQSSRYLVKRTGEKVFLECVQDMDHENMFWYRQDPGLGLRLIYFSYDVKMKEKGDIPEGYSVSREKKERFSLILESASTNQTSMYLCASSPSGMTPQETQYFGPGTRLLVL.